The 15 T cell receptor beta chains reported below all come from one sample, sequenced in a study of blood T cell repertoires in COVID-19. Using immunoSEQ multiplex PCR, the repertoire was profiled, and TCRdb retains in-frame clones only, with some absent. The sample contains some 150,000 clones, approximately 90% of which appear only once. What was sequenced was peripheral blood. These receptors were obtained from a human donor in a cohort sampled during active COVID-19.

This clone has just one count. V usage is TRBV2 and J usage is TRBJ2-7, with 9 bases identical to TRBD1. Per germline, CDR1 SNHLY and CDR2 FYNNEI. The CDR3 sequence is 14 residues long. V was clipped by 7 bases and J by 6 bases; unmatched bases: 10. CDR3 nucleotides: TGTGCCAGCAACCGGGACAGGGCGGTGATCGAGCAGTACTTC. It translates to CASNRDRAVIEQYF.

This chain uses TRBV7-2 with TRBJ1-1; a weak D match, TRBD1 (5 bases). This CDR3 comprises 15 residues. CDR1 and CDR2 (germline): SGHTA, FQGNSA. Trimming stripped 1 base from V and 5 bases from J, with 14 bases between. CDR3 in amino acids: CASSLVMGGRTEAFF. The CDR3 nucleotides are TGTGCCAGCAGCTTAGTCATGGGGGGTCGGACTGAAGCTTTCTTT.

In this sample, this clone turned up once. V gene TRBV19 combines with J gene TRBJ1-1; 10 bases map to TRBD1. The CDR3 has 14 amino acids. J lost 4 bases, V lost 4 bases, and 3 bases had no gene match. From germline, CDR1 is LNHDA and CDR2 SQIVND (reference sequence). CDR3 in amino acids: CASSRDRGATEAFF. CDR3 bases: TGTGCCAGTAGTAGGGACAGGGGAGCCACTGAAGCTTTCTTT.

The V gene is TRBV2, the J gene TRBJ2-3; 10 nucleotides align to TRBD2. CDR1 SNHLY and CDR2 FYNNEI come from the germline V gene. CDR3 length: 16 residues. V gave up 6 bases and J gave up 2 bases; unmatched junction bases: 8. CDR3 nucleotides: TGTGCCAGCAGGCCGGGACTAGCGAAAATCACAGATACGCAGTATTTT. This encodes CASRPGLAKITDTQYF.

CDR3 loop: CASSHRQGDYEQYF. CDR3 nucleotides: TGCGCCAGCAGCCACCGGCAGGGTGACTACGAGCAGTACTTC. The chain is built from TRBV4-1 and TRBJ2-7; the D gene is possibly TRBD1 (5 bases). The CDR3 sequence is 14 residues long. Trimming stripped 3 bases from V and 3 bases from J, with 12 bases between. CDR1 is MGHRA, CDR2 YSYEKL, per germline.

The J gene is TRBJ2-1, the V gene TRBV27; the match to TRBD2 covers 13 bases. This CDR3 comprises 15 residues. Germline V gene lookup returns CDR1 MNHEY and CDR2 SMNVEV (reference sequence). Losses at the gene ends were 4 bases for V and 7 bases for J; bases not matched to a gene: 4. Here the CDR3 reads CASSYRLAGGNEQFF. In DNA, the CDR3 is TGTGCCAGCAGTTACCGACTAGCGGGGGGTAATGAGCAGTTCTTC.

The chain has TRBV27 and TRBJ1-6; the D gene is possibly TRBD1 (5 bases). Trimming left V 5 bases short and J 8 bases short, with 19 bases between. CDR3 length equals 16 residues. Germline V gene data show CDR1 as MNHEY and CDR2 as SMNVEV (reference sequence). DNA for the CDR3: TGTGCCAGCAGTCAAACGATCGGGGAGGGGTATTCACCCCTCCACTTT. This codes for CASSQTIGEGYSPLHF.

As for this clone: Different DNA sequences within this sample yield the same CDR3. This chain joins TRBV5-1 and TRBJ2-1, with TRBD2 matching 9 bases. CDR1 is SGHRS, CDR2 YFSETQ, per germline. Trimming at V came to 0 bases and at J to 8 bases, leaving 12 bases not matched to a gene. The CDR3 contains 17 residues. As DNA, the CDR3 is TGCGCCAGCAGCTTGGGTAGAGGGGCGGGGGGGCAGGATGAGCAGTTCTTC. This encodes CASSLGRGAGGQDEQFF.

This chain links TRBV19 with TRBJ1-5, with D perhaps TRBD1 (5 bases). The CDR3 consists of 15 residues. V shed 4 bases and J shed 2 bases, with 12 bases lying between them. In germline, CDR1 is LNHDA, CDR2 SQIVND (reference sequence). This CDR3 is CASSRGVYGNQPQHF. The CDR3 DNA reads as TGTGCCAGTAGTAGGGGGGTCTATGGCAATCAGCCCCAGCATTTT.

V and J are TRBV6-5 and TRBJ2-1, with 8 nucleotides matching TRBD2. The CDR3 totals 13 residues. V lost 6 bases, J lost 10 bases, and 8 bases stayed unmatched. Germline CDR1 MNHEY, CDR2 SVGAGI. The CDR3 DNA reads as TGTGCCAGCAGGTCGAGAGTAGCGGGGGAGCAGTTCTTC. This gives the protein CASRSRVAGEQFF.

The rearrangement links TRBV5-1 to TRBJ1-3; D gene uncertain. This CDR3 is 13 amino acids long. Germline lookup yields CDR1 SGHRS and CDR2 YFSETQ. Trimming removed 2 bases at V and 8 bases at J, with 11 bases between. The CDR3 loop reads CASSFGVSDTIYF. The CDR3 nucleotides read TGCGCCAGCAGCTTCGGGGTATCGGACACCATATATTTT.

This clone has a single count. The chain recombines TRBV6-5 with TRBJ1-1; D remains unclear. CDR3 size: 13 residues. V shed 5 bases and J shed 3 bases, with 10 bases lying between them. Germline CDR1 MNHEY, CDR2 SVGAGI. In DNA, the CDR3 is TGTGCCAGCAGTCGGACTGGGGACACTGAAGCTTTCTTT. Translation: CASSRTGDTEAFF.

The V gene is TRBV29-1, the J gene TRBJ1-1; no reliable D call. The CDR3 covers 13 residues. Germline V CDR1 and CDR2: SQVTM, ANQGSEA. V was clipped by 7 bases and J by 1 base, with 13 bases between them. The CDR3 region is CSAPKPGNTEAFF. DNA for the CDR3: TGCAGCGCGCCCAAACCAGGGAACACTGAAGCTTTCTTT.

This clone was counted a single time. The rearrangement links TRBV9 to TRBJ1-6; 9 positions match TRBD1. Germline CDR1 is SGDLS and CDR2 is YYNGEE. CDR3 length: 15 amino acids. Losses at the gene ends were 4 bases for V and 10 bases for J; bases not matched to a gene: 9. CDR3 region: CASSPRTGASSPLHF. The DNA for the CDR3 is TGTGCCAGCAGCCCCAGGACAGGGGCTTCCTCACCCCTCCACTTT.

This chain joins TRBV5-4 and TRBJ1-2, with 8 bases that match TRBD1. V shed 4 bases, J shed 7 bases, and the junction held 18 bases outside the gene matches. The CDR3 totals 17 residues. Germline V lookup: CDR1 SGHNT, CDR2 YYREEE (reference sequence). CDR3 bases: TGTGCCAGCAGCGGGGGGCCCTCCGGACAGGGATTGTTTGGCTACACCTTC. Translating gives CASSGGPSGQGLFGYTF.